The entry below gives a single T cell receptor (beta chain) sequence along with its context. Its antigen is undetermined. This record belongs to a study of OX40 agonist ivuxolimab in advanced cancers. Looking at the study overall: Patients were dosed intravenously with ivuxolimab at 0.01 to 10 mg/kg every 2 weeks.

Study-wide results and limits: Partial responders dosed at 0.1-3.0 mg/kg displayed clonal expansion ranking among the lowest. Both blood CD4+ and CD8+ T cells showed clonal growth by week 6 at 0.1 to 3.0 mg/kg. Not determined was the antigen specificity of the expanded peripheral T cells.

The CDR3 covers 16 residues. Looked up from germline, CDR1 is SGDLS and CDR2 is YYNGEE. Trimming stripped 4 bases from V and 7 bases from J, with 21 bases between. This table comes from immunoSEQ multiplex PCR, and its TCRdb copy is limited to in-frame clones, with some not included. The sample lists 60,000 to 75,000 clones, more than 80% occurring once. The chain has TRBV9 and TRBJ2-1; D may be TRBD2 (5 bases). This receptor was taken from an adult with an advanced solid tumor such as melanoma, head and neck, liver or kidney cancer. The source was CD4+ or CD8+ T cells sorted from blood, collected in a trial of the OX40 agonist ivuxolimab. In DNA, the CDR3 is TGTGCCAGCAGCTCTGGACTTTACGCGCCTACGAATGAGCAGTTCTTC. Encoded protein: CASSSGLYAPTNEQFF.